Listed below are T cell receptor beta chains from one sample, sequenced in a study of T-cell memory formation after mild COVID-19. TCRdb independently ran MiXCR on the 5' RACE reads; one entry per CDR3 protein. The sample lists 100,000 to 150,000 distinct CDR3 sequences, roughly 6.2% occurring once. Sequenced material: PBMCs or a T cell subset sorted from them (not recorded which). These receptors originate from an adult woman who had mild COVID-19 (a few samples of this study predate the infection). Cell type and time point are not known. The CDR3 runs from the conserved cysteine through the conserved F or W. D genes are given only for firm matches. For some rows the clone size is stated as once, few or many, or as a class when expanded; others skip it.

clone_size: many; d_call: TRBD2; j_call: TRBJ2-1; v_call: TRBV11-1; cdr3_aa: CASSSGTSGGRSYNEQFF; cdr3_nt: TGTGCCAGCAGCTCAGGGACTAGCGGGGGCCGCTCCTACAATGAGCAGTTCTTC
clone_size: few; d_call: NA; j_call: TRBJ1-2; v_call: TRBV7-2; cdr3_aa: CASSPIQIGGYGYTF; cdr3_nt: TGTGCCAGCAGCCCTATACAGATTGGGGGCTATGGCTACACCTTC
clone_size: NA; d_call: TRBD1; j_call: TRBJ2-3; v_call: TRBV5-1; cdr3_aa: CASSVVGTGSTDTQYF; cdr3_nt: TGCGCCAGCAGCGTGGTCGGGACAGGAAGCACAGATACGCAGTATTTT
clone_size: few; d_call: TRBD1; j_call: TRBJ1-5; v_call: TRBV3-1; cdr3_aa: CASSQGTGSGQPQHF; cdr3_nt: TGTGCCAGCAGCCAAGGGACAGGGTCGGGACAGCCCCAGCATTTT
clone_size: many; d_call: TRBD1; j_call: TRBJ2-5; v_call: TRBV25-1; cdr3_aa: CASSPSRDRIQETQYF; cdr3_nt: TGTGCCAGCAGCCCATCCCGGGACAGGATCCAAGAGACCCAGTACTTC
clone_size: NA; d_call: TRBD1; j_call: TRBJ2-7; v_call: TRBV4-2; cdr3_aa: CASSRKTGGGLGLSYEQYF; cdr3_nt: TGTGCCAGCAGCCGAAAAACAGGGGGCGGCCTGGGTCTCTCCTACGAGCAGTACTTC
clone_size: few; d_call: NA; j_call: TRBJ2-7; v_call: TRBV12-3/TRBV12-4; cdr3_aa: CASSFRWSSYEQYF; cdr3_nt: TGTGCCAGCAGTTTTCGGTGGAGCTCCTACGAGCAGTACTTC
clone_size: few; d_call: TRBD1; j_call: TRBJ2-5; v_call: TRBV29-1; cdr3_aa: CSVATDRHQETQYF; cdr3_nt: TGCAGCGTAGCGACGGACAGGCACCAAGAGACCCAGTACTTC
clone_size: NA; d_call: NA; j_call: TRBJ1-5; v_call: TRBV20-1; cdr3_aa: CSARTSEGTQPQHF; cdr3_nt: TGCAGTGCTAGGACATCCGAGGGCACTCAGCCCCAGCATTTT
clone_size: many; d_call: NA; j_call: TRBJ2-2; v_call: TRBV5-4; cdr3_aa: CASSPIAIPNTGELFF; cdr3_nt: TGTGCCAGCAGCCCCATAGCGATTCCGAACACCGGGGAGCTGTTTTTT
clone_size: NA; d_call: NA; j_call: TRBJ2-2; v_call: TRBV10-3; cdr3_aa: CAISDTDGPNTGELFF; cdr3_nt: TGTGCCATCAGTGACACGGACGGGCCGAACACCGGGGAGCTGTTTTTT
clone_size: NA; d_call: NA; j_call: TRBJ1-2; v_call: TRBV4-1; cdr3_aa: CASSQPRGGPNYGYTF; cdr3_nt: TGCGCCAGCAGCCAACCCCGTGGCGGACCTAACTATGGCTACACCTTC
clone_size: NA; d_call: NA; j_call: TRBJ1-4; v_call: TRBV27; cdr3_aa: CASSAPGHPSQLFF; cdr3_nt: TGTGCCAGCAGTGCGCCGGGACACCCTTCACAACTGTTTTTT
clone_size: NA; d_call: NA; j_call: TRBJ1-2; v_call: TRBV12-3/TRBV12-4; cdr3_aa: CASTQGSYGYTF; cdr3_nt: TGTGCCAGCACCCAGGGGAGCTATGGCTACACCTTC
clone_size: few; d_call: NA; j_call: TRBJ1-2; v_call: TRBV11-2; cdr3_aa: CASSLQETYGYTF; cdr3_nt: TGTGCCAGCAGCTTACAGGAGACGTATGGCTACACCTTC
clone_size: few; d_call: NA; j_call: TRBJ2-7; v_call: TRBV25-1; cdr3_aa: CASSAPPGQAYEQYF; cdr3_nt: TGTGCCAGCAGTGCCCCCCCGGGACAAGCCTACGAGCAGTACTTC
clone_size: many; d_call: TRBD1; j_call: TRBJ2-5; v_call: TRBV5-5; cdr3_aa: CASSYDRAQETQYF; cdr3_nt: TGTGCCAGCAGCTACGACAGGGCCCAAGAGACCCAGTACTTC
clone_size: NA; d_call: TRBD1; j_call: TRBJ2-4; v_call: TRBV7-2; cdr3_aa: CASSGQGLAKNIQYF; cdr3_nt: TGTGCCAGCAGCGGACAGGGATTAGCCAAAAACATTCAGTACTTC
clone_size: NA; d_call: NA; j_call: TRBJ2-7; v_call: TRBV12-3/TRBV12-4; cdr3_aa: CASRRSGTSYEQYF; cdr3_nt: TGTGCCAGCAGGCGTTCCGGGACGAGCTACGAGCAGTACTTC
clone_size: few; d_call: TRBD1; j_call: TRBJ2-5; v_call: TRBV5-1; cdr3_aa: CASSPGQIQETQYF; cdr3_nt: TGCGCCAGCAGCCCGGGACAGATCCAAGAGACCCAGTACTTC
clone_size: few; d_call: NA; j_call: TRBJ1-1; v_call: TRBV18; cdr3_aa: CASSYLTPNTEAFF; cdr3_nt: TGTGCCAGCTCCTACTTGACACCGAACACTGAAGCTTTCTTT
clone_size: few; d_call: NA; j_call: TRBJ1-3; v_call: TRBV12-3/TRBV12-4; cdr3_aa: CASLPLNGNTIYF; cdr3_nt: TGTGCCAGCTTACCGTTAAATGGAAACACCATATATTTT
clone_size: few; d_call: TRBD2; j_call: TRBJ2-1; v_call: TRBV3-1; cdr3_aa: CASSQTSGGAFEQFF; cdr3_nt: TGTGCCAGCAGCCAAACTAGCGGGGGGGCCTTTGAGCAGTTCTTC
clone_size: NA; d_call: TRBD2; j_call: TRBJ2-1; v_call: TRBV4-2; cdr3_aa: CASSQAHSGTYNEQFF; cdr3_nt: TGTGCCAGCAGCCAAGCCCACAGCGGGACCTACAATGAGCAGTTCTTC
clone_size: NA; d_call: NA; j_call: TRBJ2-3; v_call: TRBV10-3; cdr3_aa: CAIPRALSTDTQYF; cdr3_nt: TGTGCCATCCCTAGGGCGTTAAGCACAGATACGCAGTATTTT
clone_size: few; d_call: TRBD1; j_call: TRBJ1-5; v_call: TRBV29-1; cdr3_aa: CSVQTGGQPQHF; cdr3_nt: TGCAGCGTCCAGACAGGGGGTCAGCCCCAGCATTTT
clone_size: NA; d_call: NA; j_call: TRBJ2-1; v_call: TRBV29-1; cdr3_aa: CSVEDLAGGEQFF; cdr3_nt: TGCAGCGTTGAAGATCTAGCCGGGGGTGAGCAGTTCTTC
clone_size: NA; d_call: NA; j_call: TRBJ1-4; v_call: TRBV20-1; cdr3_aa: CSAIRDTSNEKLFF; cdr3_nt: TGCAGTGCAATCCGGGACACTTCTAATGAAAAACTGTTTTTT
clone_size: many; d_call: TRBD2; j_call: TRBJ2-3; v_call: TRBV24-1; cdr3_aa: CATSEQTSGGSTDTQYF; cdr3_nt: TGTGCCACCAGTGAGCAAACTAGCGGGGGTAGCACAGATACGCAGTATTTT
clone_size: NA; d_call: NA; j_call: TRBJ2-3; v_call: TRBV2; cdr3_aa: CASSYTEASTDTQYF; cdr3_nt: TGTGCCAGCAGTTATACCGAGGCTAGCACAGATACGCAGTATTTT
clone_size: NA; d_call: NA; j_call: TRBJ2-7; v_call: TRBV6-5; cdr3_aa: CASSYSAGASYEQYF; cdr3_nt: TGTGCCAGCAGTTACTCGGCGGGTGCCTCCTACGAGCAGTACTTC
clone_size: few; d_call: NA; j_call: TRBJ2-5; v_call: TRBV12-3/TRBV12-4; cdr3_aa: CASSLAGALFVTQYF; cdr3_nt: TGTGCCAGCAGTTTAGCAGGGGCACTCTTTGTGACCCAGTACTTC
clone_size: NA; d_call: TRBD1; j_call: TRBJ2-2; v_call: TRBV12-3/TRBV12-4; cdr3_aa: CASSPTGQEITGELFF; cdr3_nt: TGTGCCAGCAGCCCCACCGGACAGGAGATAACCGGGGAGCTGTTTTTT
clone_size: many; d_call: TRBD2; j_call: TRBJ2-7; v_call: TRBV20-1; cdr3_aa: CSARDSGVSYEQYF; cdr3_nt: TGCAGTGCTAGAGATAGCGGGGTCTCCTACGAGCAGTACTTC
clone_size: many; d_call: TRBD1; j_call: TRBJ2-5; v_call: TRBV5-4; cdr3_aa: CASSSGQGQETQYF; cdr3_nt: TGTGCCAGCAGCTCCGGACAGGGACAAGAGACCCAGTACTTC
clone_size: NA; d_call: NA; j_call: TRBJ2-3; v_call: TRBV6-5; cdr3_aa: CASRGLERSSTDTQYF; cdr3_nt: TGTGCCAGCAGGGGATTAGAAAGATCTAGCACAGATACGCAGTATTTT
clone_size: few; d_call: NA; j_call: TRBJ1-1; v_call: TRBV5-1; cdr3_aa: CASSLEVRQSNTEAFF; cdr3_nt: TGCGCCAGCAGCTTGGAAGTCAGGCAATCGAACACTGAAGCTTTCTTT
clone_size: NA; d_call: NA; j_call: TRBJ1-5; v_call: TRBV5-1; cdr3_aa: CASSQYKGSNQPQHF; cdr3_nt: TGCGCCAGCAGCCAATACAAGGGTTCGAATCAGCCCCAGCATTTT
clone_size: few; d_call: NA; j_call: TRBJ2-2; v_call: TRBV5-4; cdr3_aa: CASSLALGSTGELFF; cdr3_nt: TGTGCCAGCAGCTTGGCCCTAGGATCCACCGGGGAGCTGTTTTTT
clone_size: many; d_call: TRBD1; j_call: TRBJ1-1; v_call: TRBV12-3/TRBV12-4; cdr3_aa: CASRSTGGTEAFF; cdr3_nt: TGTGCCAGCAGGAGTACAGGGGGCACTGAAGCTTTCTTT
clone_size: many; d_call: NA; j_call: TRBJ2-7; v_call: TRBV5-1; cdr3_aa: CASSLEGYEQYF; cdr3_nt: TGTGCCAGCAGCTTAGAGGGTTACGAGCAGTACTTC
clone_size: few; d_call: NA; j_call: TRBJ2-7; v_call: TRBV18; cdr3_aa: CASSPSGNEQYF; cdr3_nt: TGTGCCAGCTCACCCTCGGGGAACGAGCAGTACTTC
clone_size: few; d_call: TRBD1; j_call: TRBJ1-4; v_call: TRBV18; cdr3_aa: CASSPSPQGVANEKLFF; cdr3_nt: TGTGCCAGCTCACCATCGCCCCAGGGGGTAGCTAATGAAAAACTGTTTTTT